This is a list of T cell receptor beta chains from one sample in a study of T-cell reconstitution after alpha-beta-depleted transplantation in children. TCRdb recomputed calls from the PCR reads with MiXCR, one row per CDR3 protein. Here the sample spans a few hundred thousand distinct CDR3 sequences, less than 15% being singletons. Source: PBMCs, taken from the stem cell graft. These receptors came from a human donor who donated a stem cell graft to a child with Fanconi anemia. The CDR3 runs from the conserved cysteine through the conserved F or W. The D gene is left open where the match is weak. Clone size appears in some rows only: once, few, many, or a class for an expanded clone.

CDR3aa | CDR3nt | d_gene | j_gene | abundance | v_gene
CASSLDRLADTQYF | TGTGCCAGCAGCTTAGATAGGTTGGCAGATACGCAGTATTTT | - | TRBJ2-3 | many | TRBV11-2
CASTPGQRNTEAFF | TGTGCCAGCACCCCGGGACAGCGAAACACTGAAGCTTTCTTT | TRBD1 | TRBJ1-1 | - | TRBV5-5
CASSQETVDTQYF | TGTGCCAGCAGCCAAGAGACGGTAGATACGCAGTATTTT | - | TRBJ2-3 | - | TRBV3-1
CASSPGLSTDTQYF | TGTGCCAGCAGTCCCGGACTAAGCACAGATACGCAGTATTTT | - | TRBJ2-3 | many | TRBV3-1
CASSQDRLSTDTQYF | TGTGCCAGCAGCCAAGATAGGCTAAGCACAGATACGCAGTATTTT | - | TRBJ2-3 | - | TRBV4-2
CASSLGAGRITGELFF | TGCGCCAGCAGCTTGGGCGCGGGGCGGATCACCGGGGAGCTGTTTTTT | - | TRBJ2-2 | many | TRBV5-1
CASSRGQIDGEQYF | TGTGCCAGCAGCAGGGGACAGATAGACGGCGAGCAGTACTTC | TRBD1 | TRBJ2-7 | many | TRBV12-3/TRBV12-4
CSGLEAPSYEQYF | TGCAGCGGCCTTGAAGCCCCGTCCTACGAGCAGTACTTC | - | TRBJ2-7 | many | TRBV29-1
CATSREGTDGYTF | TGTGCCACCAGCAGAGAGGGGACTGATGGCTACACCTTC | - | TRBJ1-2 | - | TRBV15
CASSFGAGYEQYF | TGTGCCAGCAGCTTCGGTGCCGGGTACGAGCAGTACTTC | - | TRBJ2-7 | - | TRBV7-9
CASSFPGDTQYF | TGTGCCAGCAGTTTTCCCGGTGATACGCAGTATTTT | - | TRBJ2-3 | - | TRBV28
CASSREGVSTDTQYF | TGTGCCAGTTCGAGGGAGGGGGTGTCGACAGATACGCAGTATTTT | - | TRBJ2-3 | - | TRBV9
CASSLVLAGGPPGDTQYF | TGCGCCAGCAGCTTGGTTTTAGCGGGGGGTCCTCCCGGAGATACGCAGTATTTT | TRBD2 | TRBJ2-3 | - | TRBV5-1
CASSLQLASYEQYF | TGTGCCAGCAGTTTACAACTGGCCTCCTACGAGCAGTACTTC | - | TRBJ2-7 | - | TRBV12-3/TRBV12-4
CASSFYDDGTDTQYF | TGTGCCAGCAGCTTTTATGACGACGGAACAGATACGCAGTATTTT | - | TRBJ2-3 | - | TRBV7-2
CASSLLAGGVHEQFF | TGTGCCAGCAGTCTTCTAGCGGGGGGGGTACATGAGCAGTTCTTC | TRBD2 | TRBJ2-1 | - | TRBV2
CASSSIWAGELFF | TGTGCTAGTTCTAGCATTTGGGCCGGGGAGCTGTTTTTT | - | TRBJ2-2 | - | TRBV12-5
CASSRARLAALAKNIQYF | TGTGCCAGCAGTCGGGCCCGACTAGCGGCTCTAGCCAAAAACATTCAGTACTTC | TRBD2 | TRBJ2-4 | few | TRBV28
CASSSSGGPPDSPLHF | TGTGCCAGCAGCTCGAGTGGGGGGCCTCCGGATTCACCCCTCCACTTT | - | TRBJ1-6 | few | TRBV5-6
CSARGTGETQYF | TGCAGTGCTAGGGGGACCGGGGAGACCCAGTACTTC | - | TRBJ2-5 | few | TRBV20-1
CASSFMQDRGETQYF | TGTGCCAGCAGTTTTATGCAGGACAGGGGTGAGACCCAGTACTTC | TRBD1 | TRBJ2-5 | - | TRBV28
CASSESIARAEAFF | TGCGCCAGCAGTGAGAGTATAGCCCGTGCTGAAGCTTTCTTT | - | TRBJ1-1 | few | TRBV10-1
CASTIVGGAYNQPQHF | TGTGCCAGCACCATCGTCGGAGGGGCTTACAATCAGCCCCAGCATTTT | - | TRBJ1-5 | few | TRBV28
CASSLQGASNEQFF | TGCGCCAGCAGCTTACAGGGGGCAAGCAATGAGCAGTTCTTC | TRBD1 | TRBJ2-1 | - | TRBV5-1
CASSSDGGSYGYTF | TGCGCCAGCAGCTCGGACGGCGGATCCTATGGCTACACCTTC | - | TRBJ1-2 | few | TRBV5-1
CASSEQGHGAQFF | TGTGCCAGCAGTGAACAGGGACATGGGGCCCAGTTCTTC | - | TRBJ2-1 | many | TRBV2
CASSPFESYNEQFF | TGTGCCAGCAGCCCGTTTGAATCCTACAATGAGCAGTTCTTC | - | TRBJ2-1 | many | TRBV7-2
CASSLGDRGRNEKLFF | TGTGCCAGCAGTCTCGGGGACAGGGGGCGAAATGAAAAACTGTTTTTT | TRBD1 | TRBJ1-4 | few | TRBV2
CASSLLRQGMRTDTQYF | TGTGCCAGCAGCCTACTCCGACAGGGGATGAGGACAGATACGCAGTATTTT | TRBD1 | TRBJ2-3 | - | TRBV5-6
CASSLSPGELFF | TGTGCCAGCAGCTTAAGCCCCGGGGAGCTGTTTTTT | - | TRBJ2-2 | many | TRBV7-3
CASSLMRQGALGELFF | TGTGCCAGCAGCTTGATGCGACAGGGGGCCCTCGGGGAGCTGTTTTTT | TRBD1 | TRBJ2-2 | - | TRBV11-2
CASSQSLRSTEAFF | TGTGCCAGCAGCCAGAGCCTCAGGAGCACTGAAGCTTTCTTT | - | TRBJ1-1 | few | TRBV3-1
CSVGGVRGPDTQYF | TGCAGCGTTGGAGGGGTCAGGGGCCCAGATACGCAGTATTTT | - | TRBJ2-3 | many | TRBV29-1
CATSDPSLGNDGYTF | TGTGCCACCAGTGATCCATCCCTCGGGAATGACGGCTACACCTTC | - | TRBJ1-2 | many | TRBV24-1
CSAREKLVGYF | TGCAGTGCTAGAGAAAAACTAGTTGGTTACTTC | - | TRBJ2-5 | few | TRBV20-1
CASSLPRQGQRSPLHF | TGTGCCAGCAGTTTACCACGTCAGGGGCAGCGTTCACCCCTCCACTTT | - | TRBJ1-6 | - | TRBV6-5
CASSWGTGGKPQHF | TGTGCCAGCAGCTGGGGGACAGGGGGAAAGCCCCAGCATTTT | TRBD1 | TRBJ1-5 | - | TRBV5-8
CASSSHQGIF | TGTGCCAGCAGCTCTCACCAGGGGATCTTC | - | TRBJ2-1 | few | TRBV7-2
CASSLARLGDGNEQFF | TGTGCCAGCAGCTTAGCTCGTCTCGGGGACGGAAATGAGCAGTTCTTC | - | TRBJ2-1 | many | TRBV7-2
CATSTSGYTDTQYF | TGTGCCACCAGCACTAGCGGCTACACAGATACGCAGTATTTT | TRBD2 | TRBJ2-3 | - | TRBV15
CASSYRGGENTEAFF | TGTGCCAGCAGTTACAGGGGAGGAGAGAACACTGAAGCTTTCTTT | - | TRBJ1-1 | many | TRBV6-5
CASSPTVPGELFF | TGTGCCAGCAGCCCAACAGTTCCCGGGGAGCTGTTTTTT | - | TRBJ2-2 | many | TRBV12-3/TRBV12-4
CASSREGSSGTEAFF | TGCGCCAGCAGCCGCGAGGGTTCGTCTGGCACTGAAGCTTTCTTT | - | TRBJ1-1 | - | TRBV5-1
CSASHRGPTDTQYF | TGCAGTGCTTCCCACAGGGGACCTACAGATACGCAGTATTTT | TRBD1 | TRBJ2-3 | many | TRBV20-1
CASTRDRVGYTF | TGTGCCAGCACCAGGGACCGCGTAGGCTACACCTTC | - | TRBJ1-2 | few | TRBV12-3/TRBV12-4
CAWSVRQVGQPQHF | TGTGCCTGGAGTGTACGACAGGTGGGCCAGCCCCAGCATTTT | - | TRBJ1-5 | - | TRBV30
CASSDRGLGEQYF | TGTGCCAGCTCCGACAGGGGGCTGGGCGAGCAGTACTTC | TRBD1 | TRBJ2-7 | few | TRBV5-5